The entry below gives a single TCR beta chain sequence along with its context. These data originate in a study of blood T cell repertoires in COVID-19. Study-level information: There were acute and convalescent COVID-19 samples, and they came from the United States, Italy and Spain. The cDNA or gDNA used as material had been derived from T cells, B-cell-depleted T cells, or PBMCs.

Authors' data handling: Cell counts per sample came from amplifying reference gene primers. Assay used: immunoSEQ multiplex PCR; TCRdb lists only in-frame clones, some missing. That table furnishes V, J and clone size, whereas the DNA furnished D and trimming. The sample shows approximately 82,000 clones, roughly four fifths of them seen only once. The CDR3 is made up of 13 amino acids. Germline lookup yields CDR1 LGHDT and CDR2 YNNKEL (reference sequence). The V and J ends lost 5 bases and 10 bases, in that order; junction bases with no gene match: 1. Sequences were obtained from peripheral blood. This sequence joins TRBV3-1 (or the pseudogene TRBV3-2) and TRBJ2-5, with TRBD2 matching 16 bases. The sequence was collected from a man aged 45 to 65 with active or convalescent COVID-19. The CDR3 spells CASSGTSGGGQYF. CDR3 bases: TGTGCCAGCAGCGGGACTAGCGGGGGGGGCCAGTACTTC.